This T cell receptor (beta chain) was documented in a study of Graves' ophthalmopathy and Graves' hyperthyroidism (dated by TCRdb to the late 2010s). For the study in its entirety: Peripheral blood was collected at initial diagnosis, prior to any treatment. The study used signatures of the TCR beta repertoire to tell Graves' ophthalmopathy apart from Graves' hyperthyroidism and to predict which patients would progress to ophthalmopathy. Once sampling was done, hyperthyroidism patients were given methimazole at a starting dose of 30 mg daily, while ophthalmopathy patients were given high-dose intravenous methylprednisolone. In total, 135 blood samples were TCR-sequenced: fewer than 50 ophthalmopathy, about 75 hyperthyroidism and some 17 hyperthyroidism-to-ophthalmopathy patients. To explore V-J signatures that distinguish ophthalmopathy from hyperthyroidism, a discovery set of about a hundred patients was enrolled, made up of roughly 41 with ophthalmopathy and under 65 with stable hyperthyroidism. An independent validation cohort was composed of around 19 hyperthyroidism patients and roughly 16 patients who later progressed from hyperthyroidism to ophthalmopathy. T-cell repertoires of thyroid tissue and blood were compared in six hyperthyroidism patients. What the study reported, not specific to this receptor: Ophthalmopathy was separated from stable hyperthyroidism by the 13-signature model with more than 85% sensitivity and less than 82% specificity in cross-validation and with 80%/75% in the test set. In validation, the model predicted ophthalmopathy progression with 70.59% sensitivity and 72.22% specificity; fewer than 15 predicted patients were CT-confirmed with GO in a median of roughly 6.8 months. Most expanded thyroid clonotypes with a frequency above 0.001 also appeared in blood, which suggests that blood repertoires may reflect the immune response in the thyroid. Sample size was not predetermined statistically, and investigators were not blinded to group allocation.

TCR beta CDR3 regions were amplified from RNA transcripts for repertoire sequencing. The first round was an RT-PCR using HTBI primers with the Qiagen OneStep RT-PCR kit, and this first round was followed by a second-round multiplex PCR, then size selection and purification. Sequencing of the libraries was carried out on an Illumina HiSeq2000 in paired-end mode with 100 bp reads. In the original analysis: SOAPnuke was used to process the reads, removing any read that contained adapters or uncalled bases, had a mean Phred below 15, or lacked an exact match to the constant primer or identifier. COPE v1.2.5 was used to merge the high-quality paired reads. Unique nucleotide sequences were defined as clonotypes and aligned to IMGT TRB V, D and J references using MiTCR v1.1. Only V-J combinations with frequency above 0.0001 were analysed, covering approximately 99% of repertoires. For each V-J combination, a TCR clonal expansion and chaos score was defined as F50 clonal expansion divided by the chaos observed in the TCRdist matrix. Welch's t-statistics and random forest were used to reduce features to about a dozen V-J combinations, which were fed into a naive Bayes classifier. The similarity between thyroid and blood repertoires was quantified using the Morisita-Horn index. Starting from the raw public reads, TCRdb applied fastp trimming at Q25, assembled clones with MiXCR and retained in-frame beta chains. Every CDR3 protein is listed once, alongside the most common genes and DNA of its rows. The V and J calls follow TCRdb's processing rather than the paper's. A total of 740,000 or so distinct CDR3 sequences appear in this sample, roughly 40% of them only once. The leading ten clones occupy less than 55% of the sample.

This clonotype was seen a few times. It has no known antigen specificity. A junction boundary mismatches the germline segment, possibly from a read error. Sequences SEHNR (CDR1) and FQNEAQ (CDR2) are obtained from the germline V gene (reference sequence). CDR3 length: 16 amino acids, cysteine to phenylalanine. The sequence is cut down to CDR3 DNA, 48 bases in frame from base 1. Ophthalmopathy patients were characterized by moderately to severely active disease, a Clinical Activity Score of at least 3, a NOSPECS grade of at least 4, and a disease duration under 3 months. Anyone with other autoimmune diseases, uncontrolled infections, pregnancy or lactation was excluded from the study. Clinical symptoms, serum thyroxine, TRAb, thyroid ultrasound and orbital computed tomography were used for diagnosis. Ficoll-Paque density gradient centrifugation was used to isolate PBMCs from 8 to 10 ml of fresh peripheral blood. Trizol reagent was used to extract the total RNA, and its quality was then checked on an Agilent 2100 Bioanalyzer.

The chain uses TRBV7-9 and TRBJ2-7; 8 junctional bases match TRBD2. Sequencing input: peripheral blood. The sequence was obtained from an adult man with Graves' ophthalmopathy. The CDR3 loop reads CASSLQAGAVSYEQYF. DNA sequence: TGCGCCAGCAGCCTTCAAGCGGGAGCAGTGTCCTACGAGCAGTACTTC.